This T cell receptor beta chain was sequenced in a study of cytomegalovirus exposure and HLA in healthy donors. Overall study results and limits: Analyzed later, most CMV-associated TCR beta chains appeared HLA-restricted.

In the PCR, 60 Vbeta and 13 Jbeta primers were used. Generated by immunoSEQ multiplex PCR, the TCRdb table keeps only in-frame clones and is missing some. The sample yields over 100,000 clones, around 74% seen once. To note about this clone: The antigen is not known.

Looked up from germline, CDR1 is MNHEY and CDR2 is SVGAGI. Trimming took 10 bases from V and 6 from J, leaving 19 bases between them. The CDR3 sequence is 13 residues long. This chain uses TRBV6-5 with TRBJ2-7; D may be TRBD2 (5 bases). The clonotype comes from a male donor in good health and CMV-seronegative. Sequencing was carried out using PBMCs. The CDR3 bases are TGTGCCACCAGCATTACTAGAACGCGCGAGCAGTACTTC. Translation: CATSITRTREQYF.